This T cell receptor (beta chain) stems from a study of human T cells and chemical hapten exposure. Background on the study: Throughout a study of about 6 months, patients underwent weekly scalp administration of diphenylcyclopropenone doses.

TCRdb recomputed calls from the RACE reads with MiXCR, one row per CDR3 protein. Counted here are more than 75,000 distinct CDR3 sequences, about 9.3% occurring once; the ten biggest clones make up more than 2%. This clonotype was counted a few times. Its specificity is not known. The sample's time point: patch test 2, 6 weeks after DPC sensitization. Sample treatment: therapeutic diphenylcyclopropenone sensitization with weekly scalp DPC. The germline CDR1 and CDR2 sequences are MNHEY and SVGEGT. The CDR3 has 14 residues. Germline trimming cut 5 bases from V and 10 bases from J; bases unmatched to any gene: 8. Findings and caveats of the study: There was a positive correlation between PT1 expanded TCR counts and patch test score.

This material consisted of whole blood, taken in connection with sensitization to the hapten diphenylcyclopropenone (DPC). The receptor's source is a woman between 35 and 50 years old with alopecia areata. Some clones in this sample may be carry-over from other donors' samples. The rearrangement joins TRBV6-2 or TRBV6-3 to TRBJ2-3; 11 bases agree with TRBD2. The CDR3 DNA reads as TGTGCCAGCAGTATAGCGGGAGGGCCAAAGGCGCAGTATTTT. Translation gives CASSIAGGPKAQYF.